This TCR beta chain was captured in a study of radiotherapy plus CTLA-4 blockade in lung cancer. Germline V CDR1 and CDR2: DFQATT, SNEGSKA (reference sequence). The CDR3 runs 11 residues. V was pared by 3 bases and J by 7 bases, with 6 bases between. Points from the study as a whole: Blood TCR clones of tumor origin expanded after radiotherapy plus ipilimumab.

On this clone itself: Its antigen is as yet unknown.

Clones were read by immunoSEQ multiplex PCR, and TCRdb kept only the in-frame ones, dropping some. The sample has approximately 52,000 clones, roughly 77% seen once. V usage is TRBV20-1 and J usage is TRBJ2-2; perhaps TRBD2 as D (6 bases). Source: peripheral blood, taken from a patient treated with radiotherapy plus ipilimumab. The origin of this receptor is a human donor with non-small cell lung cancer who had a complete response to radiotherapy plus ipilimumab. The CDR3 nucleotides are TGCAGTGCTAGGGGGGGCGGGGAGCTGTTTTTT. It specifies CSARGGGELFF.